This entry lists 6 T cell receptor beta chains sequenced from one sample in a study of blood T cells in healthy people across ages. Next came a second PCR, run for about 7 to 12 cycles, which used a sample-barcoded 5' primer along with a J-beta primer mix. MiXCR was run by TCRdb on the 5' RACE reads, yielding one entry per CDR3 protein. The sample consists of over a million distinct CDR3 sequences, over 35% of them appearing once. The sample taken for sequencing was blood. The receptors were gathered from a woman in her sixties or seventies in good health.

This chain uses TRBV20-1 with TRBJ2-1; no clear D gene. V shed 5 bases and J shed 10 bases, with 21 bases lying between them. Germline V lookup: CDR1 DFQATT, CDR2 SNEGSKA (reference sequence). The CDR3 extends over 14 amino acids. The CDR3 reads CSAPASDLSYEQFF. In nucleotides, the CDR3 is TGCAGTGCTCCCGCATCTGACTTGTCCTACGAGCAGTTCTTC.

The table lists this clonotype with a few counts. This chain uses TRBV5-4 with TRBJ1-2; D gene unclear. The CDR3 runs 14 residues. The V end lost 6 bases, the J end lost 0 bases, and 12 bases lay between the germline ends. Germline values: CDR1 SGHNT, CDR2 YYREEE (reference sequence). The CDR3 bases are TGTGCCAGCATCATTGGCCAGGCTAACTATGGCTACACCTTC. Translated: CASIIGQANYGYTF.

In its sample, this clonotype was seen a few times. The chain recombines TRBV6-5 with TRBJ2-3, with D unclear. There are 13 residues in the CDR3. V lost 7 bases and J lost 3, with 11 bases in between. Looked up from germline, CDR1 is MNHEY and CDR2 is SVGAGI. CDR3 coding DNA: TGTGCCAGCACCCCACACGGGACAGATACGCAGTATTTT. The encoded protein is CASTPHGTDTQYF.

V usage is TRBV25-1 and J usage is TRBJ2-5, with a tentative D call TRBD2 (6 bases). The CDR3 is 16 amino acids. CDR1 is MGHDK, CDR2 SYGVNS, per germline. The ends were cut back, 7 bases at V and 0 bases at J, with 18 bases in the middle. In DNA form, the CDR3 reads TGTGCCAGCACCTCCCACGGGCTAGCGAACCAAGAGACCCAGTACTTC. Residues: CASTSHGLANQETQYF. The full variable domain, rest sourced from reference TRBV25-1 and TRBJ2-5, is EADIYQTPRYLVIGTGKKITLECSQTMGHDKMYWYQQDPGMELHLIHYSYGVNSTEKGDLSSESTVSRIRTEHFPLTLESARPSHTSQYLCASTSHGLANQETQYFGPGTRLLVL.

This chain uses TRBV7-2 with TRBJ2-1; 8 nucleotides align to TRBD1. Looked up from germline, CDR1 is SGHTA and CDR2 is FQGNSA. The CDR3 is made up of 16 amino acids. V shed 5 bases, J shed 3 bases, and the junction held 9 bases outside the gene matches. In nucleotides, the CDR3 is TGTGCCAGCAGCGTCAGGGGGCGGGTAGACTACAATGAGCAGTTCTTC. Translation gives CASSVRGRVDYNEQFF.

This clonotype was seen many times. This sequence joins TRBV29-1 and TRBJ2-7; D possibly corresponds to TRBD2 (5 bases). Germline values: CDR1 SQVTM, CDR2 ANQGSEA. The ends were cut back, 4 bases at V and 3 bases at J, with 7 bases in the middle. The CDR3 loop spans 11 amino acids. DNA for the CDR3: TGCAGCGTTGCGGGGATCTACGAGCAGTACTTC. Its translation is CSVAGIYEQYF.